Each of the 22 T cell receptor beta chains below was sequenced from the same sample in a study of OX40 agonist ivuxolimab in advanced cancers. The assay was immunoSEQ multiplex PCR, and TCRdb's table has in-frame clones only and misses some. The table records 30,000 to 40,000 clones, nearly 85% of them present only once. Sequencing used CD4+ or CD8+ T cells sorted from blood, obtained in a trial of the OX40 agonist ivuxolimab. The receptors derive from an adult with an advanced solid tumor such as melanoma, head and neck, liver or kidney cancer.

The rearrangement joins TRBV9 to TRBJ1-6; TRBD1 is a possible D gene (6 bases). The germline gives CDR1 SGDLS, CDR2 YYNGEE. The CDR3 runs 16 residues. Trimming took off 2 bases at V and 2 bases at J, with 11 bases between the two ends. In DNA form, the CDR3 reads TGTGCCAGCAGCGTTGAACAGGGTGCCTATAATTCACCCCTCCACTTT. It specifies CASSVEQGAYNSPLHF.

The rearrangement joins TRBV6-5 to TRBJ2-5, with D perhaps matching TRBD1 or TRBD2 (7 bases each). Looked up from germline, CDR1 is MNHEY and CDR2 is SVGAGI. Between the trimmed V and J ends, which lost 2 bases and 1 base, there was a span of 14 bases. CDR3 length equals 16 residues. The CDR3 sequence: CASSYGQGGFQETQYF. The DNA for the CDR3 is TGTGCCAGCAGTTACGGTCAGGGGGGGTTCCAAGAGACCCAGTACTTC.

The gene calls are TRBV28 and TRBJ2-3; TRBD2 is a possible D gene (5 bases). The CDR3 contains 17 residues. Looked up from germline, CDR1 is MDHEN and CDR2 is SYDVKM. V lost 2 bases and J 2 bases, leaving 17 bases between the germline ends. This CDR3 reads CASSLATAGIYTDTQYF. The CDR3 coding sequence is TGTGCCAGCAGTTTAGCTACAGCCGGGATATACACAGATACGCAGTATTTT.

A few counts support this clone. The chain links TRBV4-3 to TRBJ1-1; 7 nucleotides align to TRBD1. Per the germline V gene, CDR1 is LGHNA and CDR2 is YSLEER. This CDR3 spans 18 amino acids. The trim removed 0 bases at V and 0 bases at J, leaving 10 bases unmatched. For the CDR3, the DNA is TGCGCCAGCAGCCAAGAATTAGGGGGCGGGTCTCTGAACACTGAAGCTTTCTTT. Translation gives CASSQELGGGSLNTEAFF.

The chain is built from TRBV6-1 and TRBJ2-7; 7 bases line up with TRBD1. Germline values: CDR1 MNHNS, CDR2 SASEGT. The CDR3 is made up of 15 amino acids. Trimming at V came to 3 bases and at J to 0 bases, leaving 5 bases not matched to a gene. The CDR3 reads CASSDVGTASYEQYF. For the CDR3, the DNA is TGTGCCAGCAGTGATGTCGGGACAGCCTCCTACGAGCAGTACTTC.

This chain connects TRBV28 to TRBJ1-1, with D perhaps TRBD1 (5 bases). CDR1 is MDHEN, CDR2 SYDVKM, per germline. V shed 7 bases and J shed 3 bases, with 18 bases lying between them. CDR3 length equals 15 residues. The CDR3, as DNA: TGTGCCAGCACCCTCAGGGTTCTATCGGACACTGAAGCTTTCTTT. It translates to CASTLRVLSDTEAFF.

The V call is TRBV7-2, the J call TRBJ2-5, with D tentatively TRBD1 (6 bases). CDR1 is SGHTA and CDR2 is FQGNSA in the germline V gene. The V end lost 1 base, the J end lost 4 bases, and 10 bases lay between the germline ends. The CDR3 covers 14 residues. In DNA, the CDR3 is TGTGCCAGCAGCTTAGTGGGGGCCGGAGAGACCCAGTACTTC. Encoded protein: CASSLVGAGETQYF.

This rearrangement joins TRBV19 to TRBJ2-7, with TRBD1 identical over 9 bases. This CDR3 comprises 15 residues. V shed 5 bases and J 0 bases; nucleotides not matched to a gene: 5. The germline gives CDR1 LNHDA, CDR2 SQIVND (reference sequence). As DNA, the CDR3 is TGTGCCAGTAGTCCCAGACAGGGGGGCTCCTACGAGCAGTACTTC. Translation gives CASSPRQGGSYEQYF.

The chain is built from TRBV7-9 and TRBJ2-7; 8 nucleotides align to TRBD2. V trimming: 3 bases; J trimming: 1 base; junction bases outside the gene matches: 2. The CDR3 runs 14 residues. The V gene's germline CDR1 is SEHNR and CDR2 FQNEAQ (reference sequence). CDR3 nucleotides: TGTGCCAGCAGCTTTATAGCGGGGTCCTACGAGCAGTACTTC. This gives the protein CASSFIAGSYEQYF.

V is TRBV30 and J is TRBJ1-1; D is unresolved. The CDR3 contains 12 residues. Trimming removed 2 bases at V and 11 bases at J, with 15 bases between. CDR1 GTSNPN and CDR2 SVGIG come from the germline V gene (reference sequence). CDR3 nucleotides: TGTGCCTGGAGTCCCGGCTCAAGGTCCGCTTTCTTT. Its protein is CAWSPGSRSAFF.

This clone was recorded a few times. DNA of the CDR3: TGTGCCAGCAGCGAGACGGTGGACGCCGGGGAGCTGTTTTTT. It specifies CASSETVDAGELFF. J is TRBJ2-2 and V is TRBV6-4; the D is unclear. Germline-derived CDR1 and CDR2 are MRHNA and SNTAGT. The CDR3 covers 14 residues. The ends were cut back, 6 bases at V and 6 bases at J, with 14 bases in the middle.

The V and J genes are TRBV4-3 and TRBJ1-1; D is uncertain. Trimming removed 2 bases from V and 5 bases from J, with 9 bases in between. The V gene's germline CDR1 is LGHNA and CDR2 YSLEER. The length of the CDR3 is 13 residues. The CDR3 reads CASSQLRMTEAFF. CDR3 in DNA: TGCGCCAGCAGCCAACTCCGTATGACTGAAGCTTTCTTT.

This rearrangement joins TRBV4-1 to TRBJ1-1; D is unclear. Trimming shortened V by 3 bases and J by 8 bases, and 7 bases separated the two germline ends. CDR1 and CDR2 (germline): MGHRA, YSYEKL. The CDR3 is 11 amino acids. CDR3 sequence reads: CASSHADEAFF. The CDR3 DNA reads TGCGCCAGCAGCCATGCCGACGAAGCTTTCTTT.

On this clone itself: Just one base apart from a much larger clone, this may be a read error. This specimen includes other DNA sequences encoding the same CDR3. The rearrangement joins TRBV5-6 to TRBJ2-1, with 9 positions matching TRBD2. This CDR3 spans 14 amino acids. CDR1 SGHDT and CDR2 YYEEEE come from the germline V gene. In DNA, the CDR3 is TGTGCCAGTAGCTTGACTAGCGGATACAATGAGCAGTTCTTC. Translating it yields CASSLTSGYNEQFF.

Only a few counts were recorded for this clone. This chain uses TRBV4-3 with TRBJ2-7; TRBD1 matches at 8 bases. This CDR3 region has 15 residues. Germline CDR1 is LGHNA and CDR2 is YSLEER. The trim removed 4 bases at V and 1 base at J, leaving 6 bases unmatched. Here the CDR3 DNA reads TGCGCCAGCAGCCTCGGGACAGGAGAGTCCTACGAGCAGTACTTC. Its protein product is CASSLGTGESYEQYF.

This clone was observed once. The chain is built from TRBV7-9 and TRBJ2-5; D is uncertain. Trimming took 1 base from V and 3 from J, leaving 15 bases between them. CDR3 length: 16 residues. Germline assignment: CDR1 SEHNR and CDR2 FQNEAQ (reference sequence). CDR3 region: CASSLVVLALEETQYF. The CDR3 nucleotides read TGTGCCAGCAGCTTAGTCGTCCTGGCGCTAGAAGAGACCCAGTACTTC.

This clone was seen a single time. The V and J genes are TRBV19 and TRBJ1-5, with D hard to call. V was shortened by 5 bases and J by 5 bases, with 10 bases between the two germline ends. Germline V gene data show CDR1 as LNHDA and CDR2 as SQIVND (reference sequence). The CDR3 consists of 13 residues. CDR3 nucleotides: TGTGCCAGTAGTGGGGAGGGAGATCAGCCCCAGCATTTT. Translation: CASSGEGDQPQHF.

The chain combines TRBV7-8 with TRBJ2-7; 7 nucleotides match TRBD1. J was trimmed by 1 base and V by 4 bases; bases with no gene match: 7. Germline assignment: CDR1 SGHVS and CDR2 FQNEAQ. This CDR3 is built from 15 residues. The CDR3 bases are TGTGCCAGCAGCTCCATGCCACAGGGGTCCTACGAGCAGTACTTC. It specifies CASSSMPQGSYEQYF.

V usage is TRBV4-3 and J usage is TRBJ1-5; tentative D call: TRBD1 (5 bases). The CDR3 spans 13 residues. The germline V and J ends were trimmed by 6 bases and 3 bases, with 9 bases remaining between them. The germline CDR1 and CDR2 sequences are LGHNA and YSLEER. CDR3 DNA: TGCGCCAGCAGTCGACAGTCCAATCAGCCCCAGCATTTT. Translated, it gives CASSRQSNQPQHF.

The V and J genes are TRBV6-5 and TRBJ1-6; D is unresolved. The germline CDR1 and CDR2 sequences are MNHEY and SVGAGI. The CDR3 covers 14 residues. Between the trimmed V and J ends, which lost 6 bases and 9 bases, there was a span of 15 bases. CDR3 DNA: TGTGCCAGCAGAGCGTCTGGGGTCGGTTCACCCCTCCACTTT. This gives the protein CASRASGVGSPLHF.

The chain links TRBV11-2 to TRBJ2-3, with 8 bases aligning to TRBD1. The J segment lost 1 base and the V segment lost 1 base, leaving 4 bases of the junction unmatched. This CDR3 is 16 amino acids long. Germline V gene lookup returns CDR1 SGHAT and CDR2 FQNNGV. CDR3 DNA sequence: TGTGCCAGCAGCTTAGCGGACAGGGTCGGCACAGATACGCAGTATTTT. It yields the protein CASSLADRVGTDTQYF.

The chain is built from TRBV18 and TRBJ2-7, with D unresolved. The V gene's germline CDR1 is KGHSH and CDR2 LQKENI. Trimming removed 4 bases from V and 5 bases from J, with 9 bases in between. CDR3 length: 12 residues. This CDR3 is CASSLRTDEQYF. The CDR3 DNA reads TGTGCCAGCTCACTCCGCACTGACGAGCAGTACTTC.